Listed below are T cell receptor beta chains from one sample, sequenced in a study of blood T cell repertoires in COVID-19. TCRdb's table, derived via immunoSEQ multiplex PCR, lists solely in-frame clones and lacks some. The repertoire includes 380,000 or so clones, 88% of them detected once, and around 1.9% sits in the top ten. Sequencing was performed on PBMCs or T cells enriched from blood (not recorded which). The origin of the receptors is a woman in her 40s with acute COVID-19. CDR3s include the opening cysteine and the closing phenylalanine or tryptophan. Fields, in order: clone size, D gene, V gene, J gene, CDR3 protein, CDR3 DNA. A D gene is named only where the DNA matches it firmly. Size is omitted from some rows. Given values are once, few, many or a class for expanded clones.

.	TRBD2	TRBV19	TRBJ2-5	CASSIALSVPGGQYF	TGTGCCAGTAGTATAGCCCTCAGCGTCCCGGGAGGCCAGTACTTC
.	TRBD2	TRBV7-6	TRBJ2-5	CASSFGLAGQETQYF	TGTGCCAGCAGCTTTGGACTAGCGGGCCAAGAGACCCAGTACTTC
few	TRBD1	TRBV6-5	TRBJ1-1	CASPRGPQYTEAFF	TGTGCCAGCCCCAGGGGGCCTCAGTACACTGAAGCTTTCTTT
.	.	TRBV10-3	TRBJ2-1	CAIIRTMGGEQFF	TGTGCCATCATTAGGACTATGGGGGGTGAGCAGTTCTTC
.	.	TRBV18	TRBJ2-3	CASSLGGSTDTQYF	TGTGCCAGCTCCCTCGGGGGAAGCACAGATACGCAGTATTTT
.	.	TRBV7-8	TRBJ1-3	CASSQDSGGNTIYF	TGTGCCAGCAGCCAGGACAGTGGGGGAAACACCATATATTTT
.	TRBD1	TRBV6-5	TRBJ1-5	CASSRDRGRNQPQHF	TGTGCCAGCAGCCGGGACAGGGGGCGCAATCAGCCCCAGCATTTT
.	.	TRBV4-1	TRBJ2-7	CASSQVQRYEQYF	TGCGCCAGCAGCCAAGTGCAACGGTACGAGCAGTACTTC
few	.	TRBV2	TRBJ1-5	CASSDWGVDSNQPQHF	TGTGCCAGCAGTGATTGGGGGGTGGATAGCAATCAGCCCCAGCATTTT
.	TRBD1	TRBV2	TRBJ1-5	CASSLSWDSSNQPQHF	TGTGCCAGCAGTCTTTCCTGGGACAGTAGCAATCAGCCCCAGCATTTT